This TCR beta chain was observed in a study of cytomegalovirus exposure and HLA in healthy donors. As for the study in general: Tens of millions of unique TCRs from HLA-typed donors made up an early data release.

V was cut by 3 bases and J by 1 base, with 9 bases left in between. CDR3 length equals 14 residues. Germline V gene sequence: CDR1 MDHEN, CDR2 SYDVKM. In the PCR, 60 Vbeta and 13 Jbeta primers were used. Clones were sequenced by immunoSEQ multiplex PCR, and TCRdb holds only the in-frame ones, with some missing. The sample carries fewer than 200,000 clones, 87% recorded once. The TCR originated in a boy younger than 10 in good health and CMV-seronegative. The J gene is TRBJ1-1, the V gene TRBV28; unclear D gene. Sequenced sample: PBMCs. The CDR3: CASSFRVSNTEAFF. The CDR3 bases are TGTGCCAGCAGTTTCCGGGTATCGAACACTGAAGCTTTCTTT.